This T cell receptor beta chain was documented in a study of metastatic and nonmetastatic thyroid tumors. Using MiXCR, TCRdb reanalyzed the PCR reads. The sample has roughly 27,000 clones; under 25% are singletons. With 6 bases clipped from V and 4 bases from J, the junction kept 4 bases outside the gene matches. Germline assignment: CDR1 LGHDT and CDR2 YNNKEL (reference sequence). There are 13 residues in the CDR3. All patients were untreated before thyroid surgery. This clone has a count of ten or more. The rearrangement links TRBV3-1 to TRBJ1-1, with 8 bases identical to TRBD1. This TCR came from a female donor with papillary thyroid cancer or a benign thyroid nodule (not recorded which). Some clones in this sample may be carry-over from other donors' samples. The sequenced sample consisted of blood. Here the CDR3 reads CASSTTGGTEAFF. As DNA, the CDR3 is TGTGCCAGCAGTACTACAGGGGGCACTGAAGCTTTCTTT.